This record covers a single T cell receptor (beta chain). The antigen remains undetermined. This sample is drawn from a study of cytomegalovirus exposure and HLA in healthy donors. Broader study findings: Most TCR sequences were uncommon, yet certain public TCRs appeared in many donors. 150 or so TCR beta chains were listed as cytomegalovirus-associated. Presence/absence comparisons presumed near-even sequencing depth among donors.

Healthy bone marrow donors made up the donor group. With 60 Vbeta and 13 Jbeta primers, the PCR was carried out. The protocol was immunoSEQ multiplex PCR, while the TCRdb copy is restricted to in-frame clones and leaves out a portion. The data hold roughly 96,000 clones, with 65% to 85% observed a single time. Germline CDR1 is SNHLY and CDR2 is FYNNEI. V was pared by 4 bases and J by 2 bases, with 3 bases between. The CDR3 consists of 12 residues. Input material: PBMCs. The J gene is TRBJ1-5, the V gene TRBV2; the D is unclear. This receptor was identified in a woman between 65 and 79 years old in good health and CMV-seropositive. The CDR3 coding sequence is TGTGCCAGCAGTGGAGGCAATCAGCCCCAGCATTTT. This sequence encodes CASSGGNQPQHF.